This TCR beta chain stems from a study of T cell responses to AZD1222 COVID-19 vaccine. Some clones are missing from TCRdb's copy, which holds only in-frame ones; the method was immunoSEQ multiplex PCR. The sample includes roughly 140,000 clones, approximately 89% of them seen just once. Deletions cut 0 bases from V and 10 bases from J, with 12 bases between. Germline loops: CDR1 GTSNPN, CDR2 SVGIG (reference sequence). The CDR3 spans 12 residues. In the case of this clone: Its target is not known.

Study-wide results and limits: Unmutated variant regions are reportedly targeted by nearly half of spike-specific TCRs. Clonal diversity may have been underestimated in mostly white British donors. At baseline, just 6 or 7 AZD1222 recipients tested seropositive.

Sequencing used peripheral blood, obtained on day 0 of AZD1222 vaccination. This clonotype originated in an adult in good health. The V gene is TRBV30, the J gene TRBJ1-1, with D perhaps matching TRBD1 (5 bases). The chain's CDR3 is CAWSVRGELAFF. The DNA of the CDR3 is TGTGCCTGGAGTGTACGGGGGGAATTAGCTTTCTTT. The full variable domain, with the rest looked up from reference TRBV30 and TRBJ1-1, is SQTIHQWPATLVQPVGSPLSLECTVEGTSNPNLYWYRQAAGRGLQLLFYSVGIGQISSEVPQNLSASRPQDRQFILSSKKLLLSDSGFYLCAWSVRGELAFFGQGTRLTVV.